These 4 T cell receptor beta chains were sequenced from one sample in a study of glioma-infiltrating T cells. Amplification of TCR alpha and beta CDR3 regions from RNA used iRepertoire nested multiplex PCR. Each CDR3 protein gets one entry after TCRdb re-called the multiplex PCR reads with MiXCR. This table holds some 150,000 distinct CDR3 sequences, approximately 40% found once. The sequenced sample consisted of glioma tissue, nonneoplastic brain tissue, or PBMCs (not recorded which). These receptors were collected from a human donor with low-grade glioma or glioblastoma, undergoing nonglioma brain surgery, or in good health (not recorded which).

This rearrangement joins TRBV7-9 to TRBJ1-2, with 7 nucleotides matching TRBD1. Germline assignment: CDR1 SEHNR and CDR2 FQNEAQ (reference sequence). Unmatched junction bases numbered 9, after V lost 8 bases and J lost 6 bases. This CDR3 contains 13 residues. The CDR3 reads CASGSTGADGYTF. The CDR3 DNA is TGTGCCAGCGGCTCAACAGGGGCGGATGGCTACACCTTC.

V usage is TRBV10-3 and J usage is TRBJ2-3, with unresolved D. Germline assignment: CDR1 ENHRY and CDR2 SYGVKD. The CDR3 extends over 13 amino acids. Trimming took off 4 bases at V and 0 bases at J, with 5 bases between the two ends. The CDR3 region has the DNA TGTGCCATCAGTGCACCAAGCACAGATACGCAGTATTTT. Protein product: CAISAPSTDTQYF.

By share, this clonotype ranks as medium-sized. The chain combines TRBV27 with TRBJ2-1; no definite D call. Germline V gene sequence: CDR1 MNHEY, CDR2 SMNVEV (reference sequence). V was cut by 5 bases and J by 0 bases, with 8 bases left in between. There are 14 residues in the CDR3. CDR3 sequence (DNA): TGTGCCAGCAGTCGTGAGAGCTCCTACAATGAGCAGTTCTTC. It translates to CASSRESSYNEQFF.

The chain uses TRBV6-1 and TRBJ2-1; D gene ambiguous. CDR3 length: 11 amino acids. The V end was cut by 7 bases, the J end by 10 bases, with 11 bases between. Per germline, CDR1 MNHNS and CDR2 SASEGT. The CDR3, as DNA: TGTGCCAGCACAGATTGGAACGAGCAGTTCTTC. Residues: CASTDWNEQFF.